One and the same sample provided the 20 T cell receptor beta chains below, sequenced in a study of blood T cell repertoires in COVID-19. TCRdb's copy holds only in-frame clones and misses some; the assay was immunoSEQ multiplex PCR. The table has tens of thousands of clones, approximately 88% seen once. The specimen was peripheral blood. These receptors were collected from a woman aged 55-70 years with COVID-19, enrolled during active disease.

The chain couples TRBV18 to TRBJ2-1; 9 nucleotides line up with TRBD1. Per the germline V gene, CDR1 is KGHSH and CDR2 is LQKENI. Trimming at V came to 3 bases and at J to 9 bases, leaving 6 bases not matched to a gene. This CDR3 region has 14 residues. The CDR3 DNA follows: TGTGCCAGCTCACCGGGACAGGGCCTCGGTGAGCAGTTCTTC. Amino acids: CASSPGQGLGEQFF.

The J gene is TRBJ1-4, the V gene TRBV6-5; weak D call: TRBD1 (6 bases). The length of the CDR3 is 15 residues. Germline CDR1 reads MNHEY; CDR2 reads SVGAGI. The V end lost 6 bases, the J end lost 8 bases, and 19 bases lay between the germline ends. For the CDR3, the DNA is TGTGCCAGCAGCTCCGGTATGAGAACAGGGGAAAAACTGTTTTTT. Translating it yields CASSSGMRTGEKLFF.

In its sample, this clone was seen a few times. The junction does not match germline at one end; this may be a read error. The V call is TRBV28, the J call TRBJ2-7, with 9 bases matching TRBD1. Germline CDR1 and CDR2: MDHEN and SYDVKM. The CDR3 extends over 14 amino acids. CDR3 sequence (DNA): TGTGCCAGCACTTTACAGGGGGCGTTCTACGAGCAGTACTTC. This encodes CASTLQGAFYEQYF.

The rearrangement joins TRBV3-1 (or the pseudogene TRBV3-2) to TRBJ1-2, with no clear D. The CDR3 sequence is 15 residues long. V dropped 3 bases and J dropped 7 bases, with 18 bases sitting between them. Germline-derived CDR1 and CDR2 are LGHDT and YNNKEL (reference sequence). CDR3 nucleotide sequence: TGTGCCAGCAGCCAGGGCCTGGGAGTGGGCGCTGGCTACACCTTC. This gives the protein CASSQGLGVGAGYTF.

The chain couples TRBV7-9 to TRBJ2-7; TRBD2 might be the D (5 bases). This CDR3 is 14 amino acids long. V dropped 1 base and J dropped 3 bases, with 10 bases sitting between them. CDR1 and CDR2 (germline): SEHNR, FQNEAQ (reference sequence). This CDR3 is CASSLEGAVYEQYF. In DNA, the CDR3 is TGTGCCAGCAGCTTAGAGGGAGCCGTCTACGAGCAGTACTTC.

The chain couples TRBV7-2 to TRBJ1-2; weak D call: TRBD1 (5 bases). The V gene lost 1 base and the J gene lost 3 bases, with 6 bases spanning the gap. Germline V gives CDR1 SGHTA, CDR2 FQGNSA. There are 13 residues in the CDR3. The CDR3: CASSLGRDYGYTF. The CDR3 nucleotides are TGTGCCAGCAGCTTAGGCAGGGACTATGGCTACACCTTC.

This chain uses TRBV3-1 (or the pseudogene TRBV3-2) with TRBJ2-7; D possibly corresponds to TRBD1 (5 bases). V was clipped by 4 bases and J by 2 bases, with 12 bases between them. The V gene's germline CDR1 is LGHDT and CDR2 YNNKEL (reference sequence). The CDR3 runs 14 residues. The CDR3 bases are TGTGCCAGCAGCCCTCAGGGTGGTCCCTACGAGCAGTACTTC. Amino acids: CASSPQGGPYEQYF.

V gene TRBV28 combines with J gene TRBJ1-1, with TRBD1 as a possible D gene (5 bases). CDR1 MDHEN and CDR2 SYDVKM come from the germline V gene. The CDR3 extends over 14 amino acids. Trimming shortened V by 2 bases and J by 4 bases, and 11 bases separated the two germline ends. In DNA form, the CDR3 reads TGTGCCAGCAGTTTACACGGGGGTGGCACTGAAGCTTTCTTT. Translation gives CASSLHGGGTEAFF. The variable domain in full, with the rest retrieved from reference TRBV28 and TRBJ1-1, is DVKVTQSSRYLVKRTGEKVFLECVQDMDHENMFWYRQDPGLGLRLIYFSYDVKMKEKGDIPEGYSVSREKKERFSLILESASTNQTSMYLCASSLHGGGTEAFFGQGTRLTVV.

V is TRBV4-3 and J is TRBJ2-1; 8 positions match TRBD1. V shed 1 base, J shed 5 bases, and the junction held 4 bases outside the gene matches. The germline V gene encodes CDR1 LGHNA and CDR2 YSLEER. The CDR3 has 15 residues. CDR3 bases: TGCGCCAGCAGCCAAGCCGGACAGGGCCACAATGAGCAGTTCTTC. Its translation is CASSQAGQGHNEQFF.

The V and J genes are TRBV3-1 (or the pseudogene TRBV3-2) and TRBJ2-7, with a tentative D call TRBD2 (6 bases). There are 13 residues in the CDR3. Trimming took 6 bases from V and 1 from J, leaving 10 bases between them. Germline loops: CDR1 LGHDT, CDR2 YNNKEL (reference sequence). The DNA for the CDR3 is TGTGCCAGCAGAGGGGACTCGTCCTACGAGCAGTACTTC. Translating gives CASRGDSSYEQYF.

The V call is TRBV14, the J call TRBJ2-5; TRBD1 matches at 7 bases. The V and J ends lost 1 base and 5 bases, in that order; junction bases with no gene match: 7. This CDR3 spans 15 amino acids. Germline CDR1 reads SGHDN; CDR2 reads FVKESK. CDR3 amino acids: CASSQVRGLRETQYF. CDR3 sequence (DNA): TGTGCCAGCAGCCAAGTAAGGGGGCTTCGGGAGACCCAGTACTTC.

The gene calls are TRBV5-1 and TRBJ2-5; D is uncertain. The CDR3 extends over 15 amino acids. The V gene's germline CDR1 is SGHRS and CDR2 YFSETQ. The V end lost 2 bases, the J end lost 0 bases, and 11 bases lay between the germline ends. This CDR3 is CASSFRVRNQETQYF. Written as DNA, the CDR3 is TGCGCCAGCAGCTTCCGGGTCCGAAACCAAGAGACCCAGTACTTC.

This clone was observed a handful of times. The chain links TRBV14 to TRBJ1-4; D remains ambiguous. Trimming removed 0 bases from V and 8 bases from J, with 7 bases in between. Germline V lookup: CDR1 SGHDN, CDR2 FVKESK. CDR3 length: 13 amino acids. The CDR3 protein is CASSQDNEEKLFF. DNA for the CDR3: TGTGCCAGCAGCCAAGATAACGAGGAAAAACTGTTTTTT.

The chain links TRBV4-3 to TRBJ2-6, with 7 bases that match TRBD1. The germline V gene encodes CDR1 LGHNA and CDR2 YSLEER. This CDR3 contains 19 residues. Trimming removed 3 bases from V and 0 bases from J; junction bases left unmatched: 11. The chain's CDR3 is CASSHLTGTANSGANVLTF. DNA of the CDR3: TGCGCCAGCAGCCACCTCACCGGGACAGCGAACTCTGGGGCCAACGTCCTGACTTTC.

CDR3 in amino acids: CASVRDRANFYGYTF. The CDR3 nucleotides are TGTGCCAGCGTTCGAGACAGGGCCAACTTCTATGGCTACACCTTC. This sequence joins TRBV4-2 and TRBJ1-2; 7 nucleotides match TRBD1. V shed 8 bases, J shed 4 bases, and the junction held 13 bases outside the gene matches. The CDR3 loop spans 15 amino acids. Germline loops: CDR1 LGHNA, CDR2 YNFKEQ.

The chain combines TRBV9 with TRBJ2-7; possibly TRBD1 for D (6 bases). The CDR3 is 18 amino acids. V dropped 0 bases and J dropped 0 bases, with 19 bases sitting between them. Per the germline V gene, CDR1 is SGDLS and CDR2 is YYNGEE. The CDR3 DNA sequence: TGTGCCAGCAGCGTAGGTTTAAGCGTTTGGGACACCTCCTACGAGCAGTACTTC. It specifies CASSVGLSVWDTSYEQYF.

The chain has TRBV30 and TRBJ1-1, with TRBD1 identical over 7 bases. CDR3 length: 14 amino acids. V trimming: 0 bases; J trimming: 3 bases; junction bases outside the gene matches: 4. In germline, CDR1 is GTSNPN, CDR2 SVGIG (reference sequence). The CDR3 loop reads CAWSVPDRDTEAFF. The CDR3 nucleotides are TGTGCCTGGAGTGTACCCGACAGGGACACTGAAGCTTTCTTT. The full variable domain, completed using reference TRBV30 and TRBJ1-1, is SQTIHQWPATLVQPVGSPLSLECTVEGTSNPNLYWYRQAAGRGLQLLFYSVGIGQISSEVPQNLSASRPQDRQFILSSKKLLLSDSGFYLCAWSVPDRDTEAFFGQGTRLTVV.

The J gene is TRBJ2-2, the V gene TRBV4-3, with a tentative D call TRBD2 (5 bases). Germline CDR1 LGHNA, CDR2 YSLEER. The V end was cut by 1 base, the J end by 6 bases, with 15 bases between. CDR3 length: 16 amino acids. The CDR3 is CASSQGVERRSGELFF. DNA for the CDR3: TGCGCCAGCAGCCAAGGGGTGGAGCGGCGGTCCGGGGAGCTGTTTTTT.

The gene calls are TRBV6-2 or TRBV6-3 and TRBJ2-1, with TRBD2 matching over 14 bases. Germline V lookup: CDR1 MNHEY, CDR2 SVGEGT. Unmatched junction bases numbered 5, after V lost 6 bases and J lost 7 bases. The CDR3 length is 15 residues. CDR3 DNA: TGTGCCAGCAGCCGACTAGCGGGGGGGTGGAATGAGCAGTTCTTC. Amino acids: CASSRLAGGWNEQFF.

The chain uses TRBV6-4 and TRBJ2-1, with D possibly TRBD2 on 5 matching bases. In germline, CDR1 is MRHNA, CDR2 SNTAGT. The CDR3 sequence is 14 residues long. Trimming cost V 3 bases and J 7 bases, with 13 bases left between them. The DNA for the CDR3 is TGTGCCAGCAGTGAGGGAGACTCCCCTAATGAGCAGTTCTTC. Its translation: CASSEGDSPNEQFF.